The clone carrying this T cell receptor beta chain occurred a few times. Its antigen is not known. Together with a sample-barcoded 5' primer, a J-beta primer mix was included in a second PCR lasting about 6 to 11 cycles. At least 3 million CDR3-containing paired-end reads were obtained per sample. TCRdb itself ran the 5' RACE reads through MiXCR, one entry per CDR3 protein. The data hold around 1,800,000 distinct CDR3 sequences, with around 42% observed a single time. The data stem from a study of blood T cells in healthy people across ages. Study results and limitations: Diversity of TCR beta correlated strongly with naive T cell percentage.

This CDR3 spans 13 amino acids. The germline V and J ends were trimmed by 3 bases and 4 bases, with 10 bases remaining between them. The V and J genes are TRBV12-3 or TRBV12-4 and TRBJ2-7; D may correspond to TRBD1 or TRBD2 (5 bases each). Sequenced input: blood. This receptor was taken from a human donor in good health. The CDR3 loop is CASSFGGWYEQYF. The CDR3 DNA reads TGTGCCAGCAGTTTTGGGGGATGGTACGAGCAGTACTTC.